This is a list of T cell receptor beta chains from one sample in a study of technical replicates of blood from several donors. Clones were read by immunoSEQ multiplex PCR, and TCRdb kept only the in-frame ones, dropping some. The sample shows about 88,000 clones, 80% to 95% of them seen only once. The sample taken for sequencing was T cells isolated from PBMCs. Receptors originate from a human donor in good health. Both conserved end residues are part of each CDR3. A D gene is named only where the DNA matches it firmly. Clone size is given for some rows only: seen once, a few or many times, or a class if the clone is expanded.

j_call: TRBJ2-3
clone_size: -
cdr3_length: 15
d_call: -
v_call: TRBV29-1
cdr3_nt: TGCAGCGTTGAAGAGACAGTTGGGGTCACAGATACGCAGTATTTT
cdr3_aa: CSVEETVGVTDTQYF

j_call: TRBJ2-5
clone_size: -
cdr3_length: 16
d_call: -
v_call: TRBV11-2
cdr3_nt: TGTGCCAGCAGCTTCGAACTGCGGTTGGTGGGAGAGACCCAGTACTTC
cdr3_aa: CASSFELRLVGETQYF

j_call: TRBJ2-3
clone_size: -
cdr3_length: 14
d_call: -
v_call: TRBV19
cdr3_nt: TGTGCCAGTAGTAAGGGAGGAGGCACAGATACGCAGTATTTT
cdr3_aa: CASSKGGGTDTQYF

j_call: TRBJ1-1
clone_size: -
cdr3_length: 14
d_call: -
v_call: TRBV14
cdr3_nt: TGTGCCAGCAGCCCCCGGCGGGTCGTCACTGAAGCTTTCTTT
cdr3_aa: CASSPRRVVTEAFF

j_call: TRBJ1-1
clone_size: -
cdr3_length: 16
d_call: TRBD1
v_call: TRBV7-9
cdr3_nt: TGTGCCAGCAGCTCGAGCCTAAGAGGGACAGGTGATGAAGCTTTCTTT
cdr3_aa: CASSSSLRGTGDEAFF

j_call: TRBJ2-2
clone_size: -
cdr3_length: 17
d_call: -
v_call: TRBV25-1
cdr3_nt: TGTGCCAGCAGTCCCCCCGTCGCGGGTGCTTACACCGGGGAGCTGTTTTTT
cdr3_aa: CASSPPVAGAYTGELFF

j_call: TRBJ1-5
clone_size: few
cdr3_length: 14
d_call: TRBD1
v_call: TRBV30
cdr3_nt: TGTGCCTGGAGTGGGGACAGGGGCAATCAGCCCCAGCATTTT
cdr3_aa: CAWSGDRGNQPQHF

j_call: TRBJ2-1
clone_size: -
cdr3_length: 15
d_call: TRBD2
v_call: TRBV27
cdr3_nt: TGTGCCAGCAGTTCCGATAGCGGGAGGCACAATGAGCAGTTCTTC
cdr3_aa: CASSSDSGRHNEQFF

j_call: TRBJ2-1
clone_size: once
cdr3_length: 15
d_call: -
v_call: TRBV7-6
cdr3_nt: TGTGCCAGCAGCCAGACGGGGGGCTCTTACAATGAGCAGTTCTTC
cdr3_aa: CASSQTGGSYNEQFF

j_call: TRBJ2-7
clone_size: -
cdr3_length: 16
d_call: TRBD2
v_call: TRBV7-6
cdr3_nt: TGTGCCAGCAGCTCCCCCGGGCTAGCGGGGGGGCACTGGCAGTACTTC
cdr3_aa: CASSSPGLAGGHWQYF

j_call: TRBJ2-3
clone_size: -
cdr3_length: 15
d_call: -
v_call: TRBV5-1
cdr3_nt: TGCGCCAGCAGCTCAGGGCAGAGCGGCACAGATACGCAGTATTTT
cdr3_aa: CASSSGQSGTDTQYF

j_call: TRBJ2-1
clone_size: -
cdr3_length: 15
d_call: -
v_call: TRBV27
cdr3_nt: TGTGCCAGCAGTCTTAGCCGGCCTTCCTACAATGAGCAGTTCTTC
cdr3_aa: CASSLSRPSYNEQFF

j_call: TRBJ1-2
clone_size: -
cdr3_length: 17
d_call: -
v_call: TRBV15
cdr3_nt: TGTGCCACCAGCAGAGATCCGCGGGAAACAGGTGTGGGGGGCTACACCTTC
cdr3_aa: CATSRDPRETGVGGYTF

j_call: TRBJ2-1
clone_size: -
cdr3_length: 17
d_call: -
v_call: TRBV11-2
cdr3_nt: TGTGCCAGCAGCCCTCGATCCGTTGCGAGCTCCTACAATGAGCAGTTCTTC
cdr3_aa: CASSPRSVASSYNEQFF

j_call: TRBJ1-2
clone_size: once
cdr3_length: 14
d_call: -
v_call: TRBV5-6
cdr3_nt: TGTGCCAGCAGCCCCCTACAGGGAGCCCGGGACTACACCTTC
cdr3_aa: CASSPLQGARDYTF

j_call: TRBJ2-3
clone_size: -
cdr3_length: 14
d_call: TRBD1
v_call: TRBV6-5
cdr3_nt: TGTGCCAGCAGAAGACAGGGGGAGACAGATACGCAGTATTTT
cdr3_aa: CASRRQGETDTQYF

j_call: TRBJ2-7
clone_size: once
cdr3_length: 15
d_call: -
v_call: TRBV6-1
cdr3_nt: TGTGCCAGCAGTGGCCAGGGGGGCAAGGTCTACGAGCAGTACTTC
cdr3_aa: CASSGQGGKVYEQYF

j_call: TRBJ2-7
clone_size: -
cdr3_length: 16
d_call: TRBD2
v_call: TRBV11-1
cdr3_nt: TGTGCCAGCAGCTTATTGGCGGGAGATTCGGTCTACGAGCAGTACTTC
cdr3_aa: CASSLLAGDSVYEQYF

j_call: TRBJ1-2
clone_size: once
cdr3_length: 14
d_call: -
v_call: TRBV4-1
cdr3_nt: TGCGCCAGCAGCCAAGATCTTCAGAACACTGGCTACACCTTC
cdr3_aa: CASSQDLQNTGYTF

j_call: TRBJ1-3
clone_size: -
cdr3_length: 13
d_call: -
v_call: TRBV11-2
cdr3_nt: TGTGCCAGCAGCGAACGACCGGGGGACACCATATATTTT
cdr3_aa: CASSERPGDTIYF

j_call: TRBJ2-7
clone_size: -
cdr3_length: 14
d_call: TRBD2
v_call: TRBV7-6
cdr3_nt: TGTGCCAGCAGCAAACTAGCGGGAGCCTACGAGCAGTACTTC
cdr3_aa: CASSKLAGAYEQYF

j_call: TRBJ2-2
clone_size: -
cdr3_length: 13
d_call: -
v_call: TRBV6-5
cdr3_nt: TGTGCCAGCACGGGACAGAACACCGGGGAGCTGTTTTTT
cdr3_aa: CASTGQNTGELFF

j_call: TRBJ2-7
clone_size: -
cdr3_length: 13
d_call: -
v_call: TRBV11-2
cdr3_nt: TGTGCCAGCAGCGACCCTCGGGGCTACGAGCAGTACTTC
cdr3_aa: CASSDPRGYEQYF

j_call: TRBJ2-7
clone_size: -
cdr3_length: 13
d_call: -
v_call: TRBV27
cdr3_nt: TGTGCCAGCTCCTTGCGGGGTGCCTACGAGCAGTACTTC
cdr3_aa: CASSLRGAYEQYF

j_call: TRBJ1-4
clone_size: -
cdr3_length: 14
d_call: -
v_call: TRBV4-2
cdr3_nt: TGTGCCAGCAGCCAAAACGGGGTTAATGAAAAACTGTTTTTT
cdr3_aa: CASSQNGVNEKLFF

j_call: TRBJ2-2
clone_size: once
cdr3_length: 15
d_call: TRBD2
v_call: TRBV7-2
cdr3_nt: TGTGCCAGCACCGTGAGACTAGCGGCCACCGGGGAGCTGTTTTTT
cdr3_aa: CASTVRLAATGELFF

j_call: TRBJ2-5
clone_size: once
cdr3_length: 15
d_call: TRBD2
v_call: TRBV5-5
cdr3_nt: TGTGCCAGCAGCTTGGAAGGGAGGGCCTCGGAGACCCAGTACTTC
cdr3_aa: CASSLEGRASETQYF

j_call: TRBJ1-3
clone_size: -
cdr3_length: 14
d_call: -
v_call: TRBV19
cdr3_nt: TGTGCCAGTAGTACAGGGATCTCCGGAAACACCATATATTTT
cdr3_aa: CASSTGISGNTIYF

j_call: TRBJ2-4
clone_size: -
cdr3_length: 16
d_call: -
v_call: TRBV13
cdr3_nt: TGTGCCAGCAGCTTGGGCAGCTCCTTAGCCAAAAACATTCAGTACTTC
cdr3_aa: CASSLGSSLAKNIQYF

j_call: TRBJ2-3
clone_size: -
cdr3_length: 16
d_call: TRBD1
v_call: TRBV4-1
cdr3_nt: TGCGCCAGCAGCCAAGTGGGCAGGGGGCCATCAGATACGCAGTATTTT
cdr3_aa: CASSQVGRGPSDTQYF

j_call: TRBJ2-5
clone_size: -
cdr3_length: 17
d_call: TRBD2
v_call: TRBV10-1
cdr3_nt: TGCGCCAGCAGTTACGACAGGACTAGCGGGAGTACCGAGACCCAGTACTTC
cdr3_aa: CASSYDRTSGSTETQYF

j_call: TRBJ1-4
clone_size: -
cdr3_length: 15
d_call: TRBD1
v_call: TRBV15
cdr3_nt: TGTGCCACCAGCAGGACAGGGGCAGCTAATGAAAAACTGTTTTTT
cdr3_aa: CATSRTGAANEKLFF

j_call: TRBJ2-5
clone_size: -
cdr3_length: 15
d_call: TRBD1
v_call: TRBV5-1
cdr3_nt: TGCGCCAGCAGCTTGGGGGGACAGGGAGGAGAGACCCAGTACTTC
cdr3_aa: CASSLGGQGGETQYF

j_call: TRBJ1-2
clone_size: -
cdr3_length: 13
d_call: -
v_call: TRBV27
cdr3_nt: TGTGCCAGCAGTTTTGGGCAGACCTCGGGCTACACCTTC
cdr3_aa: CASSFGQTSGYTF

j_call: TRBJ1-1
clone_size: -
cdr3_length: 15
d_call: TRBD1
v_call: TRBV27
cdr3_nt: TGTGCCAGCAGTACCCCGGACAGGGGATTCGGTGAAGCTTTCTTT
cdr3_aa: CASSTPDRGFGEAFF

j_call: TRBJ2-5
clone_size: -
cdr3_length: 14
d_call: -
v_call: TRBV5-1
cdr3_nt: TGCGCCAGCAGCTTGGGGGCAGTTCAAGAGACCCAGTACTTC
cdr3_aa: CASSLGAVQETQYF

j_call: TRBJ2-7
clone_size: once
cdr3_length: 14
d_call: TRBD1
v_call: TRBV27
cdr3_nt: TGTGCCAGCAGTACGGACAGGGGGCGTTACGAGCAGTACTTC
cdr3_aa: CASSTDRGRYEQYF

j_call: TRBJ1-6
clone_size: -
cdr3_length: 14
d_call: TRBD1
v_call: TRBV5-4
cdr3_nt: TGTGCCAGCAGCCTGGACAGGATCAATTCACCCCTCCACTTT
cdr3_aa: CASSLDRINSPLHF

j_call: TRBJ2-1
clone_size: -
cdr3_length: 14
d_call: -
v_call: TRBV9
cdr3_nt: TGTGCCAGCAGCGTAGTCGAGATTTACAATGAGCAGTTCTTC
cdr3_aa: CASSVVEIYNEQFF

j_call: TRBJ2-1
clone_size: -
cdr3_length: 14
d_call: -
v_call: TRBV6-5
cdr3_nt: TGTGCCAGCAGTTACGCACAGACTATGGATGAGCAGTTCTTC
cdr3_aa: CASSYAQTMDEQFF

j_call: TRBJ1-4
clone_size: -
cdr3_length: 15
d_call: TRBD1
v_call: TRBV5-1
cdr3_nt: TGCGCCAGCAGCTCTGCTTCAGGGGGTCCTGAAAAACTGTTTTTT
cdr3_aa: CASSSASGGPEKLFF

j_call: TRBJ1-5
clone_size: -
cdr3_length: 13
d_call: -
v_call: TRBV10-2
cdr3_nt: TGCGCCAGCAGATGGGGGGTCAATCAGCCCCAGCATTTT
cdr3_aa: CASRWGVNQPQHF

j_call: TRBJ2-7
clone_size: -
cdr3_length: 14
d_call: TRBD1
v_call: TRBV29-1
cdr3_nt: TGCAGCGTTGGGGCCGGACAGGGTTCCTACGAGCAGTACTTC
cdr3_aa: CSVGAGQGSYEQYF

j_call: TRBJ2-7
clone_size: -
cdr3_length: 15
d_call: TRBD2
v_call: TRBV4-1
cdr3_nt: TGCGCCAGCAGCCAAGTTGGGACTAGCGGATACGAGCAGTACTTC
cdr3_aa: CASSQVGTSGYEQYF

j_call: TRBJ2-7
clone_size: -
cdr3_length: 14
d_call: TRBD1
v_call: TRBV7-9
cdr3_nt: TGTGCCAGCAGCTTATCGGGACAGGGCCACGAGCAGTACTTC
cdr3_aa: CASSLSGQGHEQYF

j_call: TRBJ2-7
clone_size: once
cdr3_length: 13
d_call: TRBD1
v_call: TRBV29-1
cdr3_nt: TGCAGCGTGACCAGGGACAGGGTCCGCGAGCAGTACTTC
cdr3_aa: CSVTRDRVREQYF

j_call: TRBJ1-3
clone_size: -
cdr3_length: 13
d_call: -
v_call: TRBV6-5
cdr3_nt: TGTGCCAGCAGTCCCTCCCCTGGAAACACCATATATTTT
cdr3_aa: CASSPSPGNTIYF